The sequence of this T cell receptor beta chain was determined in a study of blood T cell repertoires in COVID-19. V gave up 1 base and J gave up 0 bases; unmatched junction bases: 5. The CDR3 extends over 17 amino acids. Germline CDR1 SGHRS, CDR2 YFSETQ. In the original processing: Amplifying reference gene primers gave estimates of nucleated cell counts. Sequenced by immunoSEQ multiplex PCR; TCRdb stores in-frame clones only, minus some. From that table come the V and J calls and clone size; the DNA was used to work out D and trimming. This sample has over 200,000 clones; approximately 87% occur once, and the top ten carry about 6%.

Sequencing was done on a sample of peripheral blood. This TCR came from a man aged 55 to 69 who had recovered from COVID-19. The chain combines TRBV5-1 with TRBJ2-5; 11 nucleotides align to TRBD2. The CDR3, as DNA: TGCGCCAGCAGCTTGATCGCTAGCGGGGGGAACCAAGAGACCCAGTACTTC. Translating it yields CASSLIASGGNQETQYF.